The 27 T cell receptor beta chains in this list originate from one sample, sequenced in a study of T-cell reconstitution after alpha-beta-depleted transplantation in children. Unique molecular identifiers tagged the TCRbeta library. TCRdb reprocessed the PCR reads via MiXCR and lists one record per CDR3 protein. The data contain 580,000 or so distinct CDR3 sequences, more than 20% of them seen just once; the ten biggest clones take up 14%. Sequenced material: PBMCs, mostly from graft donor cells, taken 360 days after TCRalphabeta/CD19-depleted stem cell transplant. All receptors derive from a boy in the first two years of life who had a stem cell transplant for acute myeloid leukemia, so the T cells may come from the graft donor.

This chain connects TRBV30 to TRBJ2-1; D is unresolved. The V gene lost 0 bases and the J gene lost 6 bases, with 9 bases spanning the gap. The germline V gene has CDR1 GTSNPN and CDR2 SVGIG (reference sequence). The CDR3 is 13 amino acids. This CDR3 is CAWSVLLPNEQFF. CDR3 bases: TGTGCCTGGAGTGTCCTTCTGCCCAATGAGCAGTTCTTC.

This clonotype was found a few times. This chain connects TRBV4-3 to TRBJ2-7; D is ambiguous. CDR1 and CDR2 from the germline V gene are LGHNA and YSLEER. Trimming left V 8 bases short and J 4 bases short, with 21 bases between. This CDR3 contains 15 residues. The CDR3 loop reads CASGTTLSKEYEQYF. DNA for the CDR3: TGCGCCAGCGGCACCACACTGAGTAAGGAATACGAGCAGTACTTC.

The genes are TRBV20-1 and TRBJ1-1; D gene unclear. Germline V gene data show CDR1 as DFQATT and CDR2 as SNEGSKA (reference sequence). V was pared by 5 bases and J by 1 base, with 11 bases between. This CDR3 has 13 amino acids. CDR3 loop: CSAGVYSNTEAFF. CDR3 sequence (DNA): TGCAGTGCTGGGGTATACTCGAACACTGAAGCTTTCTTT.

This clonotype came up a few times. The chain is built from TRBV6-1 and TRBJ1-2; 9 bases are a match to TRBD1. Germline-derived CDR1 and CDR2 are MNHNS and SASEGT. The CDR3 is 16 amino acids. Trimming took 6 bases from V and 4 from J; bases not matched to a gene: 12. Written as DNA, the CDR3 is TGTGCCAGCAGCCTCAAGGGGACAGGGAGAGCCTATGGCTACACCTTC. Its translation is CASSLKGTGRAYGYTF.

The chain couples TRBV20-1 to TRBJ1-2; perhaps TRBD1 as D (5 bases). This CDR3 region has 13 residues. V gave up 3 bases and J gave up 5 bases, with 13 bases separating them. Germline CDR1 reads DFQATT; CDR2 reads SNEGSKA (reference sequence). The CDR3 region is CSASPGTAYGYTF. As DNA, the CDR3 is TGCAGTGCTAGCCCCGGGACGGCTTATGGCTACACCTTC.

The CDR3 region has the DNA TGTGCCAGCAGCGCATGGACAGGGGGCCACACTGAAGCTTTCTTT. Its protein is CASSAWTGGHTEAFF. The rearrangement joins TRBV11-2 to TRBJ1-1, with TRBD1 identical over 11 bases. The germline V gene has CDR1 SGHAT and CDR2 FQNNGV. The CDR3 has 15 residues. The junction had 5 bases not matched to a gene; V was cut back by 5 bases and J by 3 bases.

This clonotype showed up just once. The rearrangement links TRBV11-2 to TRBJ2-1; TRBD1 agrees at 8 bases. V was pared by 7 bases and J by 9 bases, with 8 bases of the junction left unmatched. This CDR3 is 13 amino acids long. Germline CDR1 is SGHAT and CDR2 is FQNNGV. Here the CDR3 reads CASILRDRSEQFF. In DNA form, the CDR3 reads TGTGCCAGCATTCTCCGGGACAGGAGTGAGCAGTTCTTC.

At least ten counts were recorded for this clonotype. V and J are TRBV7-2 and TRBJ2-1; D is ambiguous. The CDR3 totals 16 residues. CDR1 and CDR2 from the germline V gene are SGHTA and FQGNSA. V dropped 5 bases and J dropped 0 bases, with 14 bases sitting between them. The chain's CDR3 is CASSRDQIVSYNEQFF. CDR3 in DNA: TGTGCCAGCAGCCGAGACCAAATCGTCTCCTACAATGAGCAGTTCTTC.

CDR3 residues: CSARPAGVYSGNTIYF. The CDR3 coding sequence is TGCAGTGCTAGACCGGCAGGTGTTTACTCTGGAAACACCATATATTTT. V is TRBV20-1 and J is TRBJ1-3, with D unresolved. The CDR3 totals 16 residues. Germline V gene data show CDR1 as DFQATT and CDR2 as SNEGSKA (reference sequence). V lost 2 bases and J 0 bases, leaving 14 bases between the germline ends.

This clonotype was observed a handful of times. The genes are TRBV20-1 and TRBJ2-3; 12 positions agree with TRBD2. The trim removed 5 bases at V and 8 bases at J, leaving 17 bases unmatched. There are 17 residues in the CDR3. Germline-derived CDR1 and CDR2 are DFQATT and SNEGSKA (reference sequence). CDR3 nucleotides: TGCAGTGCTCCAACCTATACTAGCGGGGGGAGGTGGGGTACGCAGTATTTT. Encoded protein: CSAPTYTSGGRWGTQYF.

This clonotype has a handful of counts. The chain combines TRBV20-1 with TRBJ2-7; the D gene is possibly TRBD1 (6 bases). V was shortened by 3 bases and J by 3 bases, with 12 bases between the two germline ends. CDR1 is DFQATT, CDR2 SNEGSKA, per germline (reference sequence). The CDR3 extends over 13 amino acids. CDR3 sequence reads: CSASYRAIYEQYV. In DNA, the CDR3 is TGCAGTGCTAGTTACAGGGCCATCTACGAGCAGTACGTC.

In this sample, this clonotype turned up a few times. The chain combines TRBV6-5 with TRBJ1-1; the D gene is possibly TRBD1 (5 bases). The V gene lost 1 base and the J gene lost 5 bases, with 14 bases spanning the gap. This CDR3 has 15 residues. The V gene's germline CDR1 is MNHEY and CDR2 SVGAGI. CDR3: CASSYYGGGGTEAFF. In DNA form, the CDR3 reads TGTGCCAGCAGTTACTACGGGGGTGGGGGGACTGAAGCTTTCTTT.

This clonotype was observed at least ten times. The chain uses TRBV7-2 and TRBJ2-3; TRBD1 or TRBD2 may be the D gene (5 bases each). The CDR3 is 15 amino acids. V shed 2 bases and J shed 5 bases, with 14 bases lying between them. Germline V lookup: CDR1 SGHTA, CDR2 FQGNSA. CDR3 sequence: CASSLRGVRLDTQYF. CDR3 bases: TGTGCCAGCAGCTTAAGAGGGGTGCGCCTAGATACGCAGTATTTT.

V usage is TRBV5-1 and J usage is TRBJ2-2; a possible D gene is TRBD2 (5 bases). Germline V CDR1 and CDR2: SGHRS, YFSETQ. Trimming left V 4 bases short and J 6 bases short, with 22 bases between. The CDR3 is made up of 17 amino acids. DNA of the CDR3: TGCGCCAGCAGCCCCCTTCCCGGGGTTGAATATGCCGGGGAGCTGTTTTTT. Residues: CASSPLPGVEYAGELFF.

The gene calls are TRBV2 and TRBJ2-3; D uncertain. Trimming took off 3 bases at V and 10 bases at J, with 11 bases between the two ends. Germline CDR1 is SNHLY and CDR2 is FYNNEI. The length of the CDR3 is 12 residues. CDR3 nucleotides: TGTGCCAGCAGTGACGACTCCGTATCGCAGTATTTT. Amino acid sequence: CASSDDSVSQYF.

This clonotype was observed a handful of times. The genes are TRBV21-1 and TRBJ2-1; no DNA check was done on the table's D call, TRBD2. TRBV21-1 is described as a pseudogene. This CDR3 comprises 16 residues. CDR3 nucleotides: TGTGCCAGCAGCAAACGACTAGCCATAAAAGACAATGAGCAGTTCTTC. Amino acids: CASSKRLAIKDNEQFF.

This clonotype was recorded at least ten times. J is TRBJ1-1 and V is TRBV12-3 or TRBV12-4; D not resolved. The CDR3 totals 12 residues. Trimming cost V 8 bases and J 4 bases, with 11 bases left between them. This CDR3 is CASCWASTEAFF. The CDR3 DNA follows: TGTGCCAGCTGTTGGGCCTCCACTGAAGCTTTCTTT.

This clonotype was recorded at least ten times. The V and J genes are TRBV5-1 and TRBJ1-5, with TRBD1 identical over 8 bases. With 0 bases clipped from V and 5 bases from J, the junction kept 16 bases outside the gene matches. Germline V gene lookup returns CDR1 SGHRS and CDR2 YFSETQ. The CDR3 sequence is 19 residues long. The CDR3 loop reads CASSLAFPRRPGGHQPQHF. In DNA, the CDR3 is TGCGCCAGCAGCTTGGCCTTTCCAAGACGTCCAGGGGGCCATCAGCCCCAGCATTTT. Full variable domain (missing parts from reference TRBV5-1 and TRBJ1-5): KAGVTQTPRYLIKTRGQQVTLSCSPISGHRSVSWYQQTPGQGLQFLFEYFSETQRNKGNFPGRFSGRQFSNSRSEMNVSTLELGDSALYLCASSLAFPRRPGGHQPQHFGDGTRLSIL.

The chain uses TRBV7-2 and TRBJ2-7; TRBD1 aligns across 10 bases. V shed 4 bases, J shed 6 bases, and the junction held 6 bases outside the gene matches. The CDR3 runs to 14 residues. Germline V gene lookup returns CDR1 SGHTA and CDR2 FQGNSA. The CDR3 reads CASSSGTGVFEQYF. The CDR3 DNA is TGTGCCAGCAGCTCAGGGACAGGGGTTTTCGAGCAGTACTTC.

The chain recombines TRBV12-3 or TRBV12-4 with TRBJ2-2, with D perhaps matching TRBD1 (6 bases). Trimming left V 5 bases short and J 8 bases short, with 18 bases between. This CDR3 has 15 residues. The chain's CDR3 is CASSPNPQGPGELFF. CDR3 nucleotide sequence: TGTGCCAGCAGTCCAAACCCTCAGGGGCCTGGGGAGCTGTTTTTT.

This clonotype was picked up many times. The chain links TRBV28 to TRBJ2-5; D is perhaps TRBD2 (7 bases). Between the trimmed V and J ends, which lost 0 bases and 5 bases, there was a span of 10 bases. This CDR3 is built from 14 residues. Looked up from germline, CDR1 is MDHEN and CDR2 is SYDVKM. The CDR3 DNA reads as TGTGCCAGCAGTTTATGGGGGGGGCAGGAGACCCAGTACTTC. Amino acids: CASSLWGGQETQYF.

The chain has TRBV20-1 and TRBJ1-1; 7 bases match TRBD1. The ends lost 4 bases at V and 6 bases at J; junction bases unmatched: 14. The CDR3 covers 15 residues. Per germline, CDR1 DFQATT and CDR2 SNEGSKA (reference sequence). CDR3 in amino acids: CSANSNRGGSAEAFF. CDR3 DNA sequence: TGCAGTGCTAATTCCAACAGGGGCGGTTCCGCTGAAGCTTTCTTT.

The rearrangement joins TRBV3-1 to TRBJ2-3, with D perhaps TRBD2 (6 bases). Germline lookup yields CDR1 LGHDT and CDR2 YNNKEL (reference sequence). CDR3 length: 15 amino acids. Deletions cut 6 bases from V and 1 base from J, with 14 bases between. The DNA for the CDR3 is TGTGCCAGCAGTCCAACCGGGACTCGCACAGATACGCAGTATTTT. As protein: CASSPTGTRTDTQYF.

This clonotype was observed a handful of times. This chain uses TRBV10-3 with TRBJ2-1; D may be TRBD2 (7 bases). CDR1 is ENHRY, CDR2 SYGVKD, per germline. V shed 4 bases and J shed 4 bases, with 14 bases lying between them. This CDR3 is 15 amino acids long. The CDR3 sequence is CAISVGGGAYNEQFF. The CDR3 region has the DNA TGTGCCATCAGTGTAGGGGGGGGGGCTTACAATGAGCAGTTCTTC.

V gene TRBV11-3 combines with J gene TRBJ2-2; D tentatively reads TRBD1 or TRBD2 (5 bases each). The CDR3 extends over 17 amino acids. Germline V gene data show CDR1 as SGHNT and CDR2 as YENEEA. Trimming shortened V by 5 bases and J by 3 bases, and 19 bases separated the two germline ends. CDR3 protein: CASSLSPGQGDTGELFF. The CDR3 DNA is TGTGCCAGCAGCCTCTCCCCCGGGCAGGGAGACACCGGGGAGCTGTTTTTT.

This clonotype was recorded at least ten times. CDR3 DNA sequence: TGTGCCAGCAGTCTTACTAGCGGAACCACTGAAGCTTTCTTT. This sequence encodes CASSLTSGTTEAFF. The chain couples TRBV12-3 or TRBV12-4 to TRBJ1-1; D uncertain. The CDR3 totals 14 residues. V gave up 5 bases and J gave up 4 bases, with 14 bases separating them.

The sample holds a few counts of this clonotype. This chain links TRBV20-1 with TRBJ1-4; 9 bases are shared with TRBD1. The V and J ends lost 5 bases and 9 bases, in that order; junction bases with no gene match: 7. The CDR3 is 13 residues long. Germline lookup yields CDR1 DFQATT and CDR2 SNEGSKA (reference sequence). The CDR3 sequence: CSAGRGQGQKLFF. The CDR3 nucleotides are TGCAGTGCTGGGCGAGGACAGGGGCAAAAACTGTTTTTT.